In its sample, the clone carrying this TCR beta chain was seen many times. TCRdb re-derived calls from the 5' RACE reads in MiXCR, one entry per CDR3 protein. This table has 200,000 to 300,000 distinct CDR3 sequences, about 24% appearing once. This record comes from a study of CD8 T cells in ankylosing spondylitis. Germline V gives CDR1 LGHDT, CDR2 YNNKEL (reference sequence). The CDR3 totals 16 residues. The V segment lost 2 bases and the J segment 5 bases; nucleotides outside the gene matches: 4. The chain couples TRBV3-1 to TRBJ2-2; 11 bases align to TRBD2. The clonotype comes from a male donor with ankylosing spondylitis or in good health (not recorded which). What was sequenced was blood, either unsorted or a sorted T cell fraction (not recorded which). The DNA for the CDR3 is TGTGCCAGCAGCCAAAAGCTAGCGGGGGGAACCGGGGAGCTGTTTTTT. Encoded protein: CASSQKLAGGTGELFF. The full variable domain, with the rest looked up from reference TRBV3-1 and TRBJ2-2, is DTAVSQTPKYLVTQMGNDKSIKCEQNLGHDTMYWYKQDSKKFLKIMFSYNNKELIINETVPNRFSPKSPDKAHLNLHINSLELGDSAVYFCASSQKLAGGTGELFFGEGSRLTVL.